These T cell receptor beta chains were read from a single sample in a study of T cell repertoires in cytomegalovirus infection. Using its own MiXCR run on the reads, TCRdb lists one record per CDR3 protein. The profile covers about 130,000 distinct CDR3 sequences, with approximately 24% appearing a single time and roughly 35% taken by the ten largest. The antigens of these receptors remain unknown. Input material: PBMCs, sequenced either directly or after in vitro stimulation (not recorded which). The receptors were sampled from a human donor in good health (CMV status not recorded). Some clones in this sample may be carry-over from other donors' samples. Both conserved end residues are part of each CDR3. Fields, in order: clone size, D gene, V gene, J gene, CDR3 DNA, CDR3 protein. D genes are given only for firm matches. A row's size may be missing; if present it is once, few, many or a size class.

abundance: -; d_gene: TRBD2; v_gene: TRBV20-1; j_gene: TRBJ2-3; CDR3nt: TGCAGTGTAGGCGGGAGACTTGGCGGTACGCAGTATTTT; CDR3aa: CSVGGRLGGTQYF
abundance: -; d_gene: -; v_gene: TRBV7-2; j_gene: TRBJ1-2; CDR3nt: TGTGCCAGCAGCCCCCTCCCTTCGACAGTCCCTAATGGCTACACCTTC; CDR3aa: CASSPLPSTVPNGYTF
abundance: once; d_gene: -; v_gene: TRBV11-3; j_gene: TRBJ1-1; CDR3nt: TGTGCCAGCAGCCAATCAGAGAAGAACACTGAAGCTTTCTTT; CDR3aa: CASSQSEKNTEAFF
abundance: once; d_gene: TRBD1; v_gene: TRBV6-2/TRBV6-3; j_gene: TRBJ1-1; CDR3nt: TGTGCCAGCAGTTACGGGACAGGGTCGGACACCACTGAAGCTTTCTTT; CDR3aa: CASSYGTGSDTTEAFF
abundance: -; d_gene: TRBD2; v_gene: TRBV19; j_gene: TRBJ2-7; CDR3nt: TGTGCCAGTAGGGACAGACTAGCGGGAAGGAACGAGCAGTACTTC; CDR3aa: CASRDRLAGRNEQYF
abundance: -; d_gene: TRBD1; v_gene: TRBV30; j_gene: TRBJ2-1; CDR3nt: TGTGCCTTACAGGGGGATCGCGATGAGCAGTTCTTC; CDR3aa: CALQGDRDEQFF
abundance: few; d_gene: -; v_gene: TRBV12-3/TRBV12-4; j_gene: TRBJ1-2; CDR3nt: TGTGCCAGCAGTTTCGCAGGTGGCTACACCTTC; CDR3aa: CASSFAGGYTF
abundance: few; d_gene: -; v_gene: TRBV11-2; j_gene: TRBJ2-3; CDR3nt: TGTGCCAGCAGCCTTCAAGGGGGGAACACAGATACGCAGTATTTT; CDR3aa: CASSLQGGNTDTQYF
abundance: -; d_gene: -; v_gene: TRBV19; j_gene: TRBJ1-2; CDR3nt: TGTGCCAGTAGTACCGGGACAACCCCTAACTATGGCTACACCTTC; CDR3aa: CASSTGTTPNYGYTF
abundance: once; d_gene: -; v_gene: TRBV6-5; j_gene: TRBJ2-5; CDR3nt: TGTGCCAGCAGATCTACAGGGAGAGAGACCCAGTACTTC; CDR3aa: CASRSTGRETQYF
abundance: -; d_gene: TRBD1; v_gene: TRBV6-1; j_gene: TRBJ1-1; CDR3nt: TGTGCCAGCAGTTATCACAGGGGGAGAACTGAAGCTTTCTTT; CDR3aa: CASSYHRGRTEAFF
abundance: many; d_gene: TRBD1; v_gene: TRBV4-1; j_gene: TRBJ1-2; CDR3nt: TGCGCCAGCAGCCACGCGACAGGGGGAGGCTACACCTTC; CDR3aa: CASSHATGGGYTF
abundance: once; d_gene: -; v_gene: TRBV29-1; j_gene: TRBJ2-5; CDR3nt: TGCAGCGCGACCCAGGAAACAGAGACCCAGTACTTC; CDR3aa: CSATQETETQYF
abundance: few; d_gene: -; v_gene: TRBV5-4; j_gene: TRBJ1-2; CDR3nt: TGTGCCAGCAACTCCGACAGTAACTATGGCTACACCTTC; CDR3aa: CASNSDSNYGYTF
abundance: few; d_gene: TRBD1; v_gene: TRBV7-9; j_gene: TRBJ2-3; CDR3nt: TGTGCCAGCAGCTCCTGGACAGGGGGTAGCACAGATACGCAGTATTTT; CDR3aa: CASSSWTGGSTDTQYF
abundance: few; d_gene: -; v_gene: TRBV18; j_gene: TRBJ1-6; CDR3nt: TGTGCCAGCTCACCAGACAGTGGATGGAATTCACCCCTCCACTTT; CDR3aa: CASSPDSGWNSPLHF
abundance: -; d_gene: -; v_gene: TRBV20-1; j_gene: TRBJ2-5; CDR3nt: TGCAGTGCTAGCGGTTTCCTAGCGCAAGAGACCCAGTACTTC; CDR3aa: CSASGFLAQETQYF
abundance: -; d_gene: -; v_gene: TRBV29-1; j_gene: TRBJ2-2; CDR3nt: TGCAGCGTCCGGAGGGATCCAAACGCCGGGGAGCTGTTTTTT; CDR3aa: CSVRRDPNAGELFF
abundance: -; d_gene: TRBD1; v_gene: TRBV29-1; j_gene: TRBJ1-1; CDR3nt: TGCAGCGTTGAAGGGGACAGGGGGCTCGACACTGAAGCTTTCTTT; CDR3aa: CSVEGDRGLDTEAFF
abundance: few; d_gene: TRBD2; v_gene: TRBV4-3; j_gene: TRBJ2-1; CDR3nt: TGCGCCAGCAGCCAAGGGGGACTAGACAATGAGCAGTTCTTC; CDR3aa: CASSQGGLDNEQFF
abundance: -; d_gene: -; v_gene: TRBV20-1; j_gene: TRBJ2-3; CDR3nt: TGCAGTGCTAGGGCTCCTAGCACAGATACGCAGTATTTT; CDR3aa: CSARAPSTDTQYF
abundance: many; d_gene: TRBD1; v_gene: TRBV2; j_gene: TRBJ1-6; CDR3nt: TGTGCCAGCAGACCCCGACAGGGCAGCAATTCACCCCTCCACTTT; CDR3aa: CASRPRQGSNSPLHF
abundance: -; d_gene: -; v_gene: TRBV5-1; j_gene: TRBJ1-1; CDR3nt: TGCGCCAGCAGCTTGGTATCTGGGGGCCGGGGGAACACTGAAGCTTTCTTT; CDR3aa: CASSLVSGGRGNTEAFF
abundance: few; d_gene: -; v_gene: TRBV11-2; j_gene: TRBJ2-1; CDR3nt: TGTGCCAGCAGCCATATGGGACTTACCAGCTCCTACAATGAGCAGTTCTTC; CDR3aa: CASSHMGLTSSYNEQFF
abundance: -; d_gene: -; v_gene: TRBV4-3; j_gene: TRBJ1-1; CDR3nt: TGCGCCAGCAGCCAGGGGGAATGGGGTGAAGCTTTCTTT; CDR3aa: CASSQGEWGEAFF
abundance: few; d_gene: -; v_gene: TRBV20-1; j_gene: TRBJ1-1; CDR3nt: TGCAGTGCTAAGCTGGGGGCAATGAACACTGAAGCTTTCTTT; CDR3aa: CSAKLGAMNTEAFF
abundance: -; d_gene: -; v_gene: TRBV4-1; j_gene: TRBJ2-3; CDR3nt: TGCGCCAGCAGCCAAGCCAATATGGGTTTTACAGATACGCAGTATTTT; CDR3aa: CASSQANMGFTDTQYF
abundance: -; d_gene: -; v_gene: TRBV7-9; j_gene: TRBJ2-3; CDR3nt: TGTGCCAGCCGCCTGGGACTCACAGATACGCAGTATTTT; CDR3aa: CASRLGLTDTQYF
abundance: many; d_gene: -; v_gene: TRBV7-2; j_gene: TRBJ1-5; CDR3nt: TGTGCCAGCAGCTCCTCCGGGGGAGGGATGGGCAATCAGCCCCAGCATTTT; CDR3aa: CASSSSGGGMGNQPQHF
abundance: few; d_gene: TRBD2; v_gene: TRBV7-2; j_gene: TRBJ2-2; CDR3nt: TGTGCCAGTCGACTAGCGGGAACAAACACCGGGGAGCTGTTTTTT; CDR3aa: CASRLAGTNTGELFF
abundance: -; d_gene: -; v_gene: TRBV20-1; j_gene: TRBJ2-4; CDR3nt: TGCAGTGCTAGAGTTGGCAAAAACATTCAGTACTTC; CDR3aa: CSARVGKNIQYF
abundance: many; d_gene: TRBD2; v_gene: TRBV7-2; j_gene: TRBJ2-5; CDR3nt: TGTGCCAGCAGCCCGACTAGCGGGAGAGGGGAGACCCAGTACTTC; CDR3aa: CASSPTSGRGETQYF
abundance: few; d_gene: -; v_gene: TRBV7-9; j_gene: TRBJ2-2; CDR3nt: TGTGCCAGCAGCTCGAGGACAGCGGACAACACCGGGGAGCTGTTTTTT; CDR3aa: CASSSRTADNTGELFF
abundance: -; d_gene: -; v_gene: TRBV7-6; j_gene: TRBJ1-3; CDR3nt: TGTGCCAGCGGAGGGGGAGCAAACACCATATATTTT; CDR3aa: CASGGGANTIYF
abundance: -; d_gene: -; v_gene: TRBV5-6; j_gene: TRBJ2-1; CDR3nt: TGTGCCAGCTGCTCCCTAGGGGGCAATGAGCAGTTCTTC; CDR3aa: CASCSLGGNEQFF
abundance: -; d_gene: TRBD1; v_gene: TRBV20-1; j_gene: TRBJ1-2; CDR3nt: TGCAGTGCTAGAATTTCCGGGACAGGGTCTTTTGGCTACACCTTC; CDR3aa: CSARISGTGSFGYTF
abundance: many; d_gene: TRBD2; v_gene: TRBV19; j_gene: TRBJ2-3; CDR3nt: TGTGCCAGTAGTAAATCCCCCCAACTAGCGGATACGCAGTATTTT; CDR3aa: CASSKSPQLADTQYF
abundance: many; d_gene: -; v_gene: TRBV7-9; j_gene: TRBJ2-3; CDR3nt: TGTGCCAGCACCCGGAACCAGGGCACAGATACGCAGTATTTT; CDR3aa: CASTRNQGTDTQYF
abundance: -; d_gene: TRBD2; v_gene: TRBV6-5; j_gene: TRBJ2-3; CDR3nt: TGTGCCAGCAGTTACTTGGGGGGGAGCACAGATACGCAGTATTTT; CDR3aa: CASSYLGGSTDTQYF
abundance: -; d_gene: TRBD2; v_gene: TRBV14; j_gene: TRBJ2-3; CDR3nt: TGTGCCAGCAGCCCCTTGGAGCGGGAGTCGAGAGATACGCAGTATTTT; CDR3aa: CASSPLERESRDTQYF
abundance: -; d_gene: -; v_gene: TRBV14; j_gene: TRBJ1-4; CDR3nt: TGTGCCAGCAGCCAAGATATCAGCGAAAAACTGTTTTTT; CDR3aa: CASSQDISEKLFF
abundance: few; d_gene: -; v_gene: TRBV11-2; j_gene: TRBJ1-5; CDR3nt: TGTGCCAGCAGCTCCCAGCCTAGCAATCAGCCCCAGCATTTT; CDR3aa: CASSSQPSNQPQHF
abundance: many; d_gene: -; v_gene: TRBV20-1; j_gene: TRBJ2-7; CDR3nt: TGCAGTGCTAGAGCCGGGTACGAGCAGTACTTC; CDR3aa: CSARAGYEQYF
abundance: many; d_gene: TRBD1; v_gene: TRBV12-5; j_gene: TRBJ2-1; CDR3nt: TGTGCTAGTGGTTTGGCCGTGACAGGGTCCGCCTACAATGAGCAGTTCTTC; CDR3aa: CASGLAVTGSAYNEQFF
abundance: -; d_gene: -; v_gene: TRBV6-1; j_gene: TRBJ2-2; CDR3nt: TGTGCCAGCAGTTCGCGCGGGGAGCTGTTTTTT; CDR3aa: CASSSRGELFF
abundance: -; d_gene: -; v_gene: TRBV6-2/TRBV6-3; j_gene: TRBJ1-5; CDR3nt: TGTGCCAGCAGTTACGGGACTTCGGGCAATCAGCCCCAGCATTTT; CDR3aa: CASSYGTSGNQPQHF
abundance: few; d_gene: -; v_gene: TRBV20-1; j_gene: TRBJ1-1; CDR3nt: TGCAGTGCTAGAAAGAGGTACGAGGGGAGGACAGACCGGCCTGAAGCTTTCTTT; CDR3aa: CSARKRYEGRTDRPEAFF
abundance: -; d_gene: -; v_gene: TRBV2; j_gene: TRBJ2-1; CDR3nt: TGTGCCAGCAGTGAAGCGGGCGGCCTCAATGAGCAGTTCTTC; CDR3aa: CASSEAGGLNEQFF
abundance: -; d_gene: TRBD2; v_gene: TRBV2; j_gene: TRBJ2-4; CDR3nt: TGTGCCAGCAGTCGACGGGAGGGCCAGGTCAAAAACATTCAGTACTTC; CDR3aa: CASSRREGQVKNIQYF
abundance: -; d_gene: -; v_gene: TRBV20-1; j_gene: TRBJ1-1; CDR3nt: TGCAGTGCACTGAACACTGAAGCTTTCTTT; CDR3aa: CSALNTEAFF
abundance: many; d_gene: TRBD1; v_gene: TRBV7-9; j_gene: TRBJ1-3; CDR3nt: TGTGCCAGCAGCTCGGACAGGGTCTCTGGAAACACCATATATTTT; CDR3aa: CASSSDRVSGNTIYF
abundance: many; d_gene: TRBD1; v_gene: TRBV7-6; j_gene: TRBJ1-2; CDR3nt: TGTGCCAGCAGCTTGCTGCAGGGAGGGGGCTATTTTGGCTACACCTTC; CDR3aa: CASSLLQGGGYFGYTF
abundance: many; d_gene: -; v_gene: TRBV7-2; j_gene: TRBJ2-3; CDR3nt: TGTGCCAGCAGCCCCCGTCGGAGCACAGATACGCAGTATTTT; CDR3aa: CASSPRRSTDTQYF
abundance: -; d_gene: -; v_gene: TRBV10-3; j_gene: TRBJ2-5; CDR3nt: TGTGCCGTCAGGACGGGACAAGAGACCCAGTACTTC; CDR3aa: CAVRTGQETQYF
abundance: few; d_gene: TRBD1; v_gene: TRBV7-8; j_gene: TRBJ1-2; CDR3nt: TGTGCCAGCAGCTCCGGACAGGGTATTGGCTATGGCTACACCTTC; CDR3aa: CASSSGQGIGYGYTF
abundance: once; d_gene: -; v_gene: TRBV12-3/TRBV12-4; j_gene: TRBJ1-2; CDR3nt: TGTGCCAGCAGTTTATACGGGAATGGCTACACCTTC; CDR3aa: CASSLYGNGYTF
abundance: -; d_gene: -; v_gene: TRBV7-9; j_gene: TRBJ1-5; CDR3nt: TGTGCCAGCAGCTTATCAGGCAGAAGCAATCAGCCCCAGCATTTT; CDR3aa: CASSLSGRSNQPQHF